This is a list of T cell receptor beta chains from one sample in a study of blood T cell repertoires in COVID-19. This table comes from immunoSEQ multiplex PCR, and its TCRdb copy is limited to in-frame clones, with some not included. The sample holds roughly 46,000 clones, around 89% seen once. Specimen: peripheral blood. The receptors originated from a man in his fifties or sixties with active COVID-19. The CDR3 runs from the conserved cysteine through the conserved F or W. Fields, in order: V gene, clone size, J gene, D gene, CDR3 length, CDR3 protein, CDR3 DNA. D genes are given only for firm matches. Only part of the rows carry a size: once, few, many, or a class if the clone is expanded.

>TRBV7-9|NA|TRBJ2-3|NA|15
CASSLGTLSTDTQYF
TGTGCCAGCAGCCTCGGGACTCTAAGCACAGATACGCAGTATTTT
>TRBV12-3/TRBV12-4|NA|TRBJ1-1|NA|13
CASNKRADTEAFF
TGTGCCAGCAACAAGCGGGCGGACACTGAAGCTTTCTTT
>TRBV6-5|NA|TRBJ2-4|NA|15
CASSPQRLAKNIQYF
TGTGCCAGCAGTCCTCAAAGACTAGCCAAAAACATTCAGTACTTC
>TRBV6-6|NA|TRBJ2-3|TRBD2|14
CASSLAGGGDTQYF
TGTGCCAGCAGTCTAGCGGGAGGGGGAGATACGCAGTATTTT
>TRBV5-4|once|TRBJ2-3|NA|14
CASSLGLDRDTQYF
TGTGCCAGCAGCTTGGGGCTAGATAGAGATACGCAGTATTTT
>TRBV30|once|TRBJ1-3|NA|15
CAWKGQILSGNTIYF
TGTGCCTGGAAGGGACAAATCCTCTCTGGAAACACCATATATTTT
>TRBV7-2|NA|TRBJ2-1|TRBD2|18
CASSLEVGERGLYNEQFF
TGTGCCAGCAGCTTAGAGGTGGGTGAGCGGGGGCTCTACAATGAGCAGTTCTTC
>TRBV18|NA|TRBJ2-3|NA|16
CASSLLAGASADTQYF
TGTGCCAGCTCACTCCTCGCGGGGGCATCCGCAGATACGCAGTATTTT
>TRBV27|NA|TRBJ2-7|TRBD1|15
CASSLIGTGYYEQYF
TGTGCCAGCAGTTTAATCGGGACAGGGTATTACGAGCAGTACTTC
>TRBV19|NA|TRBJ2-7|TRBD1|15
CASSIAGQARYEQYF
TGTGCCAGTAGTATAGCTGGACAGGCAAGGTACGAGCAGTACTTC
>TRBV14|NA|TRBJ2-2|NA|15
CASSQVGSNTGELFF
TGTGCCAGCAGCCAGGTGGGCTCGAACACCGGGGAGCTGTTTTTT
>TRBV28|NA|TRBJ2-7|NA|14
CASSLGGLLYEQYF
TGTGCCAGCAGTTTGGGGGGACTCCTCTACGAGCAGTACTTC
>TRBV10-3|NA|TRBJ1-1|NA|15
CAISVASIWNTEAFF
TGTGCCATCAGTGTGGCCAGTATATGGAACACTGAAGCTTTCTTT
>TRBV6-7|NA|TRBJ1-1|TRBD1|14
CASKPGQGGSEAFF
TGTGCCAGCAAACCGGGACAGGGTGGGTCTGAAGCTTTCTTT
>TRBV27|few|TRBJ1-4|TRBD1|14
CASRAGTGDEKLFF
TGTGCCAGCAGGGCCGGGACAGGGGACGAAAAACTGTTTTTT
>TRBV6-6|NA|TRBJ2-7|TRBD1|15
CASSYLGTGYDEQYF
TGTGCCAGCAGTTACTTGGGGACAGGGTATGACGAGCAGTACTTC
>TRBV7-3|few|TRBJ2-2|TRBD2|16
CASRAGTSGTSGELFF
TGTGCCAGCAGAGCCGGGACTAGCGGGACCTCCGGGGAGCTGTTTTTT
>TRBV7-9|NA|TRBJ2-1|TRBD2|14
CASSLTSGYNEQFF
TGTGCCAGCAGCTTGACTAGCGGGTACAATGAGCAGTTCTTC
>TRBV5-1|NA|TRBJ2-5|NA|14
CASSLTGLQETQYF
TGCGCCAGCAGCTTAACAGGGCTCCAAGAGACCCAGTACTTC
>TRBV7-2|NA|TRBJ2-5|TRBD2|15
CASSLMISGVKTQYF
TGTGCCAGCAGCTTAATGATTAGCGGGGTAAAGACCCAGTACTTC
>TRBV5-8|NA|TRBJ2-7|NA|11
CASSFKYEQYF
TGTGCCAGCAGCTTCAAATACGAGCAGTACTTC
>TRBV6-2/TRBV6-3|NA|TRBJ2-1|TRBD2|17
CASSPRLAGTSYNEQFF
TGTGCCAGCAGTCCCCGGCTAGCGGGGACCTCCTACAATGAGCAGTTCTTC
>TRBV7-9|NA|TRBJ2-1|TRBD1|14
CASSKRTGVNEQFF
TGTGCCAGCAGCAAACGGACAGGGGTAAATGAGCAGTTCTTC
>TRBV27|NA|TRBJ2-7|TRBD1|14
CASSLTDGDSEQYF
TGTGCCAGCAGTTTAACAGACGGGGACAGCGAGCAGTACTTC
>TRBV30|NA|TRBJ2-7|TRBD1|14
CAWSAGTGSYEQYF
TGTGCCTGGAGTGCCGGGACAGGGAGCTACGAGCAGTACTTC
>TRBV7-9|NA|TRBJ2-3|NA|16
CASSPGRGFGADTQYF
TGTGCCAGCAGCCCGGGGAGGGGGTTTGGTGCAGATACGCAGTATTTT
>TRBV18|NA|TRBJ2-5|NA|15
CASSRIRDTQETQYF
TGTGCCAGCTCACGAATCCGGGACACCCAAGAGACCCAGTACTTC
>TRBV5-1|NA|TRBJ2-3|TRBD2|14
CASSSGLSTDTQYF
TGCGCCAGCAGCTCGGGACTATCCACAGATACGCAGTATTTT
>TRBV2|NA|TRBJ1-4|NA|14
CASSLGSTNEKLFF
TGTGCCAGCAGTCTGGGGAGCACTAATGAAAAACTGTTTTTT
>TRBV4-1|few|TRBJ2-1|TRBD2|17
CASSRGLAAGSYNEQFF
TGCGCCAGCAGCCGGGGACTAGCGGCCGGATCCTACAATGAGCAGTTCTTC
>TRBV5-5|NA|TRBJ2-7|TRBD1|13
CASSSLDRVEQYF
TGTGCCAGCAGCTCCCTTGACAGGGTCGAGCAGTACTTC
>TRBV9|NA|TRBJ2-3|TRBD2|16
CASSVGQREWTDTQYF
TGTGCCAGCAGCGTAGGACAGCGGGAGTGGACAGATACGCAGTATTTT